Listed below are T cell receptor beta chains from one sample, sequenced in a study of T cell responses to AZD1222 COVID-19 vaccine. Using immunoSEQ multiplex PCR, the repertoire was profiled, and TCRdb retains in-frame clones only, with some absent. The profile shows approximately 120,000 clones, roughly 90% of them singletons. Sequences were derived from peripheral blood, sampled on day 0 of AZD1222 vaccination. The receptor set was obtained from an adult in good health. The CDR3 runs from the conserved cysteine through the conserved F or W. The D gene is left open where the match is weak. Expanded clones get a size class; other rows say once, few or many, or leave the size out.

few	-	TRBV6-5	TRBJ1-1	TGTGCCAGCAGTCCGGACATGCTGAACACTGAAGCTTTCTTT	CASSPDMLNTEAFF
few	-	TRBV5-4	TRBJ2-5	TGTGCCAGCAGTGGGGGTGGAGAGACCCAGTACTTC	CASSGGGETQYF
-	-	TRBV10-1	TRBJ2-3	TGCGCCAGCAGTGAGGGACAGCGCACAGATACGCAGTATTTT	CASSEGQRTDTQYF
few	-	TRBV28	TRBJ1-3	TGTGCCAGCACAGTTTTGGGAGGGCCCTCTGGAAACACCATATATTTT	CASTVLGGPSGNTIYF
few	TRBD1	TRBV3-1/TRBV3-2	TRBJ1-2	TGTGCCAGCAGACACATTCAGGGGGCCGGAAAAGGCTACACCTTC	CASRHIQGAGKGYTF
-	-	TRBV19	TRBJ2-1	TGTGCCAGTAGGGGTTTCGGGGTGTCCAATGAGCAGTTCTTC	CASRGFGVSNEQFF
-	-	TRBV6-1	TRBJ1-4	TGTGCCGCAAGACAACCAACTAATGAAAAACTGTTTTTT	CAARQPTNEKLFF
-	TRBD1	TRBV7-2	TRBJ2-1	TGTGCCAGCAGCTTTAACAGGGGGCGAAATGAGCAGTTCTTC	CASSFNRGRNEQFF
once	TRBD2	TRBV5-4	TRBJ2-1	TGTGCCAGCATTCCACTAGCGGGGGTTAACAATGAGCAGTTCTTC	CASIPLAGVNNEQFF
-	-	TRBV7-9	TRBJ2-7	TGTGCCAGCAGCCTCCCCCCTACAGGGTCAGACTACGAGCAGTACTTC	CASSLPPTGSDYEQYF
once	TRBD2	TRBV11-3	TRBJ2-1	TGTGCCAGCAGCTCATCGGGACTAGCGGGAGTAGGGGAGCAGTTCTTC	CASSSSGLAGVGEQFF
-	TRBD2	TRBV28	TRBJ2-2	TGTGCCAGCAGTTTATCTAGCGGGACTGGAACCGGGGAGCTGTTTTTT	CASSLSSGTGTGELFF
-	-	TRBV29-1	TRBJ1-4	TGCAGCGTTGAAGAGGCTCGGAATGAAAAACTGTTTTTT	CSVEEARNEKLFF
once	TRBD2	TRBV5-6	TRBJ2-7	TGTGCCAGCAGCTTTAGACTAGCGGTGTCCGAGCAGTACTTC	CASSFRLAVSEQYF
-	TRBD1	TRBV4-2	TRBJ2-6	TGTGCCAGCAGCCCTCAGGGACAGGGAGGTTTCGGTGGGGCCAACGTCCTGACTTTC	CASSPQGQGGFGGANVLTF
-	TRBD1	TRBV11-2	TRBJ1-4	TGTGCCAGCAGCTTAACAGGGGGATATCGAGAAAAACTGTTTTTT	CASSLTGGYREKLFF
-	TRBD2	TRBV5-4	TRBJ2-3	TGTGCCAGCAGCCGGGGGGGGGACACAGATACGCAGTATTTT	CASSRGGDTDTQYF
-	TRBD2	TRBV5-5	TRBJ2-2	TGTGCCAGCAGCTTTAGCGGGAGTCCCGGGGAGCTGTTTTTT	CASSFSGSPGELFF
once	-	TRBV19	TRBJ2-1	TGTGCCAGTATGTTTAGGGTGGGGAATGAGCAGTTCTTC	CASMFRVGNEQFF
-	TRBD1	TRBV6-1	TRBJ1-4	TGTGCCAGCAGTGTCGGACAGGGGGCAGCTAATGAAAAACTGTTTTTT	CASSVGQGAANEKLFF
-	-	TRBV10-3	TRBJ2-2	TGTGCCATCAGTGAGGGGGGGACTGGGGAGCTGTTTTTT	CAISEGGTGELFF
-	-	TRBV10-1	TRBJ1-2	TGCGCCAGCGGGAAAAATGGCTACACCTTC	CASGKNGYTF
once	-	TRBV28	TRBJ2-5	TGTGCCAGCGGGTTGGAGGGCCAAAGGACCCAGTACTTC	CASGLEGQRTQYF
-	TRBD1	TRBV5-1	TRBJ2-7	TGCGCCAGCAGCTTGGTGGACAGGGGGAGTGAGCAGTACTTC	CASSLVDRGSEQYF
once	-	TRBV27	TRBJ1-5	TGTGCCAGCAGTTGGCAGATGAATCAGCCCCAGCATTTT	CASSWQMNQPQHF
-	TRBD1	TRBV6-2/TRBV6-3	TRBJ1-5	TGTGCCAGCAGTAGTGACAGGGGCTACAATCAGCCCCAGCATTTT	CASSSDRGYNQPQHF
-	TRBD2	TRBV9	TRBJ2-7	TGTGCCAGCAGCCCCCGGGGGGAGGCAGGCCGAGACGAGCAGTACTTC	CASSPRGEAGRDEQYF
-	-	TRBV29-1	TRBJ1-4	TGCAGCGTCCTCGGGACACTAAATGAAAAACTGTTTTTT	CSVLGTLNEKLFF
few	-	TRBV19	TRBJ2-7	TGTGCCAGTAGTACCCTTCTGACAGCCAGCTACGAGCAGTACTTC	CASSTLLTASYEQYF
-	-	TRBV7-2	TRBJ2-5	TGTGCCAGCAGCCGCCGATTTCAAGAGACCCAGTACTTC	CASSRRFQETQYF
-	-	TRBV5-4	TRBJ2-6	TGTGCCAGCAGCTTGAACAGCCACTCTGGGGCCAACGTCCTGACTTTC	CASSLNSHSGANVLTF
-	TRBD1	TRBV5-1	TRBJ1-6	TGCGCCAGCAGCTTACAGGGGAATAATTCACCCCTCCACTTT	CASSLQGNNSPLHF
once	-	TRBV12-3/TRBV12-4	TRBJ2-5	TGTGCCAGCAGTTTCCAAGAGACCCAGTACTTC	CASSFQETQYF
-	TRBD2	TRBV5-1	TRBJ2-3	TGCGCCAGCAGCTTCCGTGGGACTAGCGGAGACACTCATCCAGATACGCAGTATTTT	CASSFRGTSGDTHPDTQYF
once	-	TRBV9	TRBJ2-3	TGTGCCAGCAGCGTCTCTCCGGGAGCAAGCACAGATACGCAGTATTTT	CASSVSPGASTDTQYF
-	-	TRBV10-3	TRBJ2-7	TGTGCCATCACCGCGGGACAGAACCACGAGCAGTACTTC	CAITAGQNHEQYF
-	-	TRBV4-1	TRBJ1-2	TGCGCCAGCAGCCCCGCCCCACGGGGGGGCTACACCTTC	CASSPAPRGGYTF
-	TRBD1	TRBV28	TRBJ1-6	TGTGCCAGCATTTGGGGACAGGCTAATTCACCCCTCCACTTT	CASIWGQANSPLHF
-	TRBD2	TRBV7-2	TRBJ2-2	TGTGCCAGCAGTTCAAGACTAGCGGGGGCAGACGGGGAGCTGTTTTTT	CASSSRLAGADGELFF
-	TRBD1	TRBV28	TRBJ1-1	TGTGCCAGCCGGGACAGGGCTCTGGCGACTGAAGCTTTCTTT	CASRDRALATEAFF
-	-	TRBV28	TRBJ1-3	TGTGCCAGCAGTGGGCAGGGCTTTATCGGAAACACCATATATTTT	CASSGQGFIGNTIYF
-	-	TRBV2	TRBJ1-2	TGTGCCAGCACCCAAAGGGTCGGAGGGTATGGCTACACCTTC	CASTQRVGGYGYTF
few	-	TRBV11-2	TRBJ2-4	TGTGCCAGCAGCTTAATTAGGGAAGCGGGCAAAAACATTCAGTACTTC	CASSLIREAGKNIQYF